A single T cell receptor beta chain is shown here with its context. Its antigen is unknown. V was cut by 6 bases and J by 10 bases, with 16 bases left in between. CDR1 and CDR2 (germline): MNHEY, SMNVEV (reference sequence). CDR3 length equals 14 residues. Positively selected for CCR7, the CD45RO-negative cells used as naive CD8 cells excluded terminally differentiated effector memory CD45RA+ cells. This specimen belongs to a study of shared clonotypes between healthy human individuals. Study results and caveats: A reduction in generation probabilities was seen for non-shared clonotypes relative to those shared by all four donors.

Using immunoSEQ multiplex PCR, the repertoire was profiled, and TCRdb retains in-frame clones only, with some absent. Here the sample spans about 2,200,000 clones, about 93% being singletons. This clonotype originated in a man younger than 35 in good health. Some clones in this sample may be carry-over from other donors' samples. This sequence joins TRBV27 and TRBJ1-6; tentatively, D is TRBD1 (5 bases). Sequencing was performed on naive CD8+ T cells from PBMCs. CDR3 sequence (DNA): TGTGCCAGCAGCCTCAGGGATCGGGAGTCACCCCTCCACTTT. Protein product: CASSLRDRESPLHF.